A single sample is the source of the 4 T cell receptor beta chains below, sequenced in a study of T cell responses to AZD1222 COVID-19 vaccine. The protocol was immunoSEQ multiplex PCR, while the TCRdb copy is restricted to in-frame clones and leaves out a portion. Of about 120,000 clones in the sample, around nine tenths are singletons; the top ten hold about 10%. The sample in question was peripheral blood, obtained on day 0 of AZD1222 vaccination. The receptor set was obtained from an adult in good health.

This chain connects TRBV4-3 to TRBJ2-1, with 11 bases identical to TRBD2. There are 17 residues in the CDR3. V lost 0 bases and J lost 6; bases outside the gene matches: 7. Germline V gene sequence: CDR1 LGHNA, CDR2 YSLEER. CDR3 amino acids: CASSQDHRLAGPNEQFF. For the CDR3, the DNA is TGCGCCAGCAGCCAAGACCATAGACTAGCGGGGCCCAATGAGCAGTTCTTC.

The chain combines TRBV6-5 with TRBJ1-5, with a possible D match to TRBD1 (5 bases). Germline CDR1 and CDR2: MNHEY and SVGAGI. Trimming cost V 6 bases and J 3 bases, with 9 bases left between them. CDR3 length equals 13 residues. For the CDR3, the DNA is TGTGCCAGCAGAAGGGGATACAATCAGCCCCAGCATTTT. Residues: CASRRGYNQPQHF.

The V gene is TRBV30, the J gene TRBJ1-3; D perhaps matches TRBD1 (5 bases). Germline V CDR1 and CDR2: GTSNPN, SVGIG (reference sequence). The CDR3 length is 14 residues. Trimming removed 5 bases from V and 0 bases from J, with 11 bases in between. The CDR3 sequence: CAWARQGSGNTIYF. CDR3 nucleotide sequence: TGTGCCTGGGCTCGGCAGGGCTCTGGAAACACCATATATTTT.

The chain links TRBV2 to TRBJ1-3; no definite D call. There are 15 residues in the CDR3. The germline gives CDR1 SNHLY, CDR2 FYNNEI. Between the trimmed V and J ends, which lost 4 bases and 4 bases, there was a span of 14 bases. Here the CDR3 reads CASSVARRGGNTIYF. The CDR3 nucleotides read TGTGCCAGCAGTGTGGCCAGACGCGGAGGAAACACCATATATTTT.